At least ten counts were recorded for the clone carrying this T cell receptor beta chain. The junction departs from germline at one end; a sequencing error may be responsible. The source of the sample is a study of neurological immune-mediated disorders. Looked up from germline, CDR1 is SEHNR and CDR2 is FQNEAQ (reference sequence). This CDR3 spans 13 amino acids. TCRdb reprocessed the 5' RACE reads with MiXCR, giving one entry per CDR3 protein. The table includes 25,000 to 30,000 distinct CDR3 sequences, over 3% detected once. The clonotype originates from a woman in her 30s with multiple sclerosis. The chain recombines TRBV7-9 with TRBJ1-5; no clear D. Sequencing was done on a sample of PBMCs. CDR3 nucleotides: TGTGCCAGCAGCTCCCGATCCGATCAGCCCCAGAATTTT. Its translation is CASSSRSDQPQNF.